Listed below are T cell receptor beta chains from one sample, sequenced in a study of T cell repertoires in cytomegalovirus infection. Each CDR3 protein is one row after TCRdb ran MiXCR on the reads. The sample contains about 340,000 distinct CDR3 sequences, almost 30% of which appear only once. These receptors' antigens are unknown. The sequenced sample was cultured PBMCs, obtained from culture after CMV antigen stimulation. The receptors derive from a human donor in good health (CMV status not recorded). Some clones in this sample may be carry-over from other donors' samples. Each CDR3 is given with its conserved first and last residue. The D gene is left open where the match is weak. The size of a clone is reported for some rows only, either as once, few or many, or as a class for expanded clones.

V gene	CDR3 length	D gene	J gene	clone size	CDR3 protein	CDR3 DNA
TRBV6-6	17	.	TRBJ1-4	many	CASSGPSSKGFNEKLFF	TGTGCCAGCAGTGGGCCCTCATCTAAGGGATTTAATGAAAAACTGTTTTTT
TRBV29-1	13	TRBD1	TRBJ2-1	.	CSVEHGTGSEQFF	TGCAGCGTTGAACACGGGACAGGGAGTGAGCAGTTCTTC
TRBV27	14	.	TRBJ1-5	.	CASMLTAADQPQHF	TGTGCCAGCATGCTGACAGCGGCTGATCAGCCCCAGCATTTT
TRBV28	11	.	TRBJ2-7	few	CASSALYEQYF	TGTGCCAGCAGTGCGCTTTACGAGCAGTACTTC
TRBV4-2	15	TRBD2	TRBJ2-5	many	CASSQEQLAGKTQYF	TGTGCCAGCAGCCAAGAACAGCTAGCGGGAAAGACCCAGTACTTC
TRBV12-3/TRBV12-4	15	.	TRBJ2-7	.	CASSDILTLPYEQYF	TGTGCCAGCAGTGATATCCTAACCCTGCCCTACGAGCAGTACTTC
TRBV11-2	15	.	TRBJ1-4	few	CASSSGFLGNEKLFF	TGTGCCAGCAGCTCCGGGTTCTTGGGGAATGAAAAACTGTTTTTT
TRBV27	16	TRBD1	TRBJ2-2	few	CASSLLDRVNTGELFF	TGTGCCAGCAGTTTACTCGACAGGGTAAACACCGGGGAGCTGTTTTTT
TRBV27	18	TRBD2	TRBJ2-3	.	CASSLSASGGGRTDTQYF	TGTGCCAGCAGTTTATCCGCTAGCGGGGGGGGACGGACAGATACGCAGTATTTT
TRBV4-1	14	TRBD1	TRBJ1-5	.	CASSRTGDNQPQHF	TGCGCCAGCAGTCGGACAGGGGACAATCAGCCCCAGCATTTT
TRBV19	13	.	TRBJ2-5	.	CASSPSKRETQYF	TGTGCCAGTAGTCCAAGTAAGCGAGAGACCCAGTACTTC
TRBV19	16	TRBD1	TRBJ1-2	.	CASRNFTGALLYGYTF	TGTGCCAGTAGAAACTTCACAGGGGCGCTGTTATATGGCTACACCTTC
TRBV20-1	13	.	TRBJ2-1	.	CSTQITTYNEQFF	TGCAGTACTCAGATTACCACTTACAATGAGCAGTTCTTC
TRBV5-1	14	.	TRBJ2-5	.	CASSAGQREETQYF	TGCGCCAGCAGCGCCGGACAGAGAGAAGAGACCCAGTACTTC
TRBV6-1	15	TRBD1	TRBJ2-7	.	CASRRQGQGAYEQYF	TGTGCCAGCAGACGCCAGGGACAGGGGGCCTACGAGCAGTACTTC
TRBV27	15	.	TRBJ1-5	once	CASSSRVGSNQPQHF	TGTGCCAGCAGTTCCAGGGTCGGTAGCAATCAGCCCCAGCATTTT
TRBV6-5	16	TRBD1	TRBJ2-4	.	CASSQRQGLGLNIQYF	TGTGCCAGCAGTCAAAGACAGGGGTTAGGCCTAAACATTCAGTACTTC
TRBV6-2/TRBV6-3	11	.	TRBJ1-5	few	CASSTGTAQHF	TGTGCCAGCAGCACCGGGACGGCCCAGCATTTT
TRBV28	16	.	TRBJ1-6	few	CASSSQGTRYNSPLHF	TGTGCCAGCAGCTCCCAGGGGACGAGATATAATTCACCCCTCCACTTT
TRBV20-1	17	TRBD1	TRBJ2-3	.	CSAPIQGQGGSTDTQYF	TGCAGTGCCCCAATACAGGGACAGGGGGGAAGCACAGATACGCAGTATTTT
TRBV2	13	.	TRBJ1-2	.	CASPERGVYGYTF	TGTGCCAGCCCTGAGAGGGGCGTCTATGGCTACACCTTC
TRBV6-1	14	.	TRBJ1-5	many	CASSDSHHNQPQHF	TGTGCCAGCAGTGATTCTCACCACAATCAGCCCCAGCATTTT
TRBV28	16	TRBD1	TRBJ2-5	.	CASSQMPGQILETQYF	TGTGCCAGCAGCCAAATGCCGGGACAGATCCTGGAGACCCAGTACTTC
TRBV6-4	15	TRBD1	TRBJ2-3	.	CASSDGQGRSDTQYF	TGTGCCAGCAGTGATGGACAGGGGCGCTCAGATACGCAGTATTTT
TRBV7-6	15	TRBD2	TRBJ2-1	.	CASSSTSGRLDEQFF	TGTGCCAGCAGCTCGACTAGCGGGAGATTGGATGAGCAGTTCTTC
TRBV28	14	.	TRBJ2-5	few	CASSAMGPWETQYF	TGTGCCAGCAGTGCAATGGGACCGTGGGAGACCCAGTACTTC
TRBV6-2/TRBV6-3	15	TRBD1	TRBJ2-1	.	CASNRIDRESAEQFF	TGTGCCAGCAACCGAATAGACAGGGAGAGTGCTGAGCAGTTCTTC
TRBV5-5	13	.	TRBJ2-1	few	CASSFGMGNEQFF	TGTGCCAGCAGCTTCGGGATGGGGAATGAGCAGTTCTTC
TRBV4-1	15	TRBD1	TRBJ2-7	.	CASSVSGQGTYEQYF	TGCGCCAGCAGCGTCTCGGGACAGGGAACCTACGAGCAGTACTTC
TRBV7-2	18	TRBD2	TRBJ2-3	many	CASSLDIRLAGVVDTQYF	TGTGCCAGCAGCTTAGACATCAGACTAGCGGGAGTGGTAGATACGCAGTATTTT
TRBV7-2	17	TRBD2	TRBJ2-5	many	CASSLVGLAGGQETQYF	TGTGCCAGCAGCTTAGTTGGTCTAGCGGGAGGCCAAGAGACCCAGTACTTC
TRBV9	15	.	TRBJ2-3	once	CASSPEGEAADTQYF	TGTGCCAGCAGCCCTGAAGGGGAGGCGGCAGATACGCAGTATTTT
TRBV7-3	13	.	TRBJ1-1	many	CASSLRPSGEAFF	TGTGCCAGCAGCTTACGACCCTCAGGAGAAGCTTTCTTT
TRBV6-1	14	.	TRBJ2-7	few	CASSPTGTAYEQYF	TGTGCCAGCAGCCCAACGGGGACGGCCTACGAGCAGTACTTC
TRBV19	12	.	TRBJ2-2	few	CASTTYTGELFF	TGTGCCAGTACTACCTACACCGGGGAGCTGTTTTTT
TRBV2	13	.	TRBJ1-1	.	CASPRGLNTEAFF	TGTGCCAGCCCCAGGGGTTTGAACACTGAAGCTTTCTTT
TRBV7-2	14	TRBD2	TRBJ2-3	.	CASSDLAGGDTQYF	TGTGCCAGCAGCGACCTAGCGGGCGGAGATACGCAGTATTTT
TRBV18	17	TRBD1	TRBJ2-1	.	CASSPPVGTGGFNAQFF	TGTGCCAGCTCACCACCGGTCGGGACAGGGGGCTTTAACGCGCAGTTCTTC
TRBV20-1	13	.	TRBJ2-1	.	CSARDSGDGEQFF	TGCAGTGCTAGAGATTCTGGGGATGGTGAGCAGTTCTTC
TRBV7-3	15	.	TRBJ2-3	.	CASSLKQGGTDTQYF	TGTGCCAGCAGCTTAAAGCAGGGGGGGACAGATACGCAGTATTTT
TRBV12-3/TRBV12-4	13	.	TRBJ2-3	.	CASSRDHTDTQYF	TGTGCCAGCAGTCGGGACCATACAGATACGCAGTATTTT
TRBV7-9	14	.	TRBJ2-1	few	CASSLVYPPNEQFF	TGTGCCAGCAGCTTAGTCTACCCGCCCAATGAGCAGTTCTTC
TRBV29-1	13	.	TRBJ2-4	many	CSVEWGDRNIQYF	TGCAGCGTTGAATGGGGGGACAGAAACATTCAGTACTTC
TRBV12-3/TRBV12-4	13	.	TRBJ1-2	many	CASSLTPNYGYTF	TGTGCCAGCAGCCTCACACCTAACTATGGCTACACCTTC
TRBV11-2	13	.	TRBJ1-2	.	CASSCGAHYGYTF	TGTGCCAGCAGCTGCGGGGCTCACTATGGCTACACCTTC
TRBV12-3/TRBV12-4	12	.	TRBJ1-4	.	CAAGVRNEKLFF	TGTGCGGCCGGGGTGAGGAATGAAAAACTGTTTTTT
TRBV29-1	12	TRBD2	TRBJ2-7	few	CSVGGRGVEQYF	TGCAGCGTCGGCGGGAGAGGAGTCGAGCAGTACTTC
TRBV12-3/TRBV12-4	15	.	TRBJ1-6	.	CASSYSPLGNSPLHF	TGTGCCAGCAGCTACAGCCCCCTGGGTAACTCACCCCTCCACTTT
TRBV10-2	18	TRBD2	TRBJ2-7	.	CASSDLGLAGGVWYEQYF	TGCGCCAGCAGTGATTTAGGACTAGCGGGAGGCGTTTGGTACGAGCAGTACTTC
TRBV4-1	15	.	TRBJ1-1	.	CASSPPPGTNTEAFF	TGCGCCAGCAGCCCTCCGCCCGGGACGAACACTGAAGCTTTCTTT